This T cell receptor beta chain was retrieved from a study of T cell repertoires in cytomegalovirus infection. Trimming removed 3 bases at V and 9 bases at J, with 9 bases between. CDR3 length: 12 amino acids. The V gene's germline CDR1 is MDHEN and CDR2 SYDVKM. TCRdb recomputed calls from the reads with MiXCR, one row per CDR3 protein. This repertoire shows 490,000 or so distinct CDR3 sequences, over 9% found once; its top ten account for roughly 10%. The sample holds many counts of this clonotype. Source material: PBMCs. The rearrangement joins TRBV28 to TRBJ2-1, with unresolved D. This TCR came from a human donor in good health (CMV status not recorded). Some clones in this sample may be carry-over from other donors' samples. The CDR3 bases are TGTGCCAGCAGTTTGCAGTTGGTTGAGCAGTTCTTC. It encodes CASSLQLVEQFF.